This T cell receptor beta chain was sequenced in a study of T cell repertoires in cytomegalovirus infection. For the study at large: Shared public TCR beta signatures pointed to both CMV infection and a matching HLA type.

In this sample, this clonotype turned up many times. What it binds is unknown. Whole-study results and caveats: The study found HLA-C-restricted CMV-specific TCR beta clonotypes dominating the ex vivo response.

V was pared by 5 bases and J by 8 bases, with 13 bases of the junction left unmatched. This CDR3 is 16 amino acids long. TCRdb re-called the reads through MiXCR, storing one row per CDR3 protein. The table includes almost 500,000 distinct CDR3 sequences, around 11% detected once. The receptor was isolated from a human donor in good health (CMV status not recorded). Some clones in this sample may be carry-over from other donors' samples. V gene TRBV12-3 or TRBV12-4 combines with J gene TRBJ2-1; 9 bases line up with TRBD1. The sequenced sample consisted of PBMCs. The CDR3 DNA reads TGTGCCAGCAGTCAGAATACCGGGACAGGGAGGGATGAGCAGTTCTTC. Translating gives CASSQNTGTGRDEQFF.